This T cell receptor (beta chain) was obtained from a study of blood T cell repertoires in COVID-19. As for the study in general: PBMCs, B-cell-depleted T cells, or T cells provided the cDNA or gDNA that made up the material.

Profiling relied on immunoSEQ multiplex PCR, and the TCRdb table lists in-frame clones only, not all of them. The sample records 200,000 to 250,000 clones, 80% to 90% being singletons. Material: peripheral blood. This TCR derives from a woman aged 55-75 years who had recovered from COVID-19.

CDR3 coding DNA: TGTGCCATCAGAGAGGCGGAAACAGGGAACTATGGCTACACCTTC. Its protein product is CAIREAETGNYGYTF. The chain employs TRBV10-3 and TRBJ1-2, with D possibly TRBD1 on 6 matching bases. V gave up 6 bases and J gave up 2 bases, with 16 bases separating them. The germline gives CDR1 ENHRY, CDR2 SYGVKD. There are 15 residues in the CDR3.